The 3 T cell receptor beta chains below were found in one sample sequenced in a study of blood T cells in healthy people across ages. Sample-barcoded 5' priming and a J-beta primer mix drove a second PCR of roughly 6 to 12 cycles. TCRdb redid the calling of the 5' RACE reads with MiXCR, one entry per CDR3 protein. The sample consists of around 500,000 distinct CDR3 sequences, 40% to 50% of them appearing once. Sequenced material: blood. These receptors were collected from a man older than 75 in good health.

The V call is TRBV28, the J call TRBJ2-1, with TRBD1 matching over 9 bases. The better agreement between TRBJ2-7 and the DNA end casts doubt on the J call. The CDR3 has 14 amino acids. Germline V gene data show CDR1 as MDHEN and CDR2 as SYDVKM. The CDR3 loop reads CASSSGQGVYEQYF. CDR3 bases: TGTGCCAGCAGTTCGGGACAGGGCGTGTACGAGCAGTACTTC.

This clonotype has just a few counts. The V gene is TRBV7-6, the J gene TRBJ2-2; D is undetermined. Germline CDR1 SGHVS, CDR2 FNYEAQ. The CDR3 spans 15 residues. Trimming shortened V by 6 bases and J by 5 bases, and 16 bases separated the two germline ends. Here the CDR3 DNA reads TGTGCCAGCAGTCCCTCCTCTCCCCCGACCGGGGAGCTGTTTTTT. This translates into CASSPSSPPTGELFF.

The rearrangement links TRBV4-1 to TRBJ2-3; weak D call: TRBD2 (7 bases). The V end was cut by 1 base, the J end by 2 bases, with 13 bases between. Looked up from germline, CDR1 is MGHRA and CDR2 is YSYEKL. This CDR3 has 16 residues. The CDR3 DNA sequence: TGCGCCAGCAGCCAAGTTAGGGGGGGCCCCACAGATACGCAGTATTTT. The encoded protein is CASSQVRGGPTDTQYF.